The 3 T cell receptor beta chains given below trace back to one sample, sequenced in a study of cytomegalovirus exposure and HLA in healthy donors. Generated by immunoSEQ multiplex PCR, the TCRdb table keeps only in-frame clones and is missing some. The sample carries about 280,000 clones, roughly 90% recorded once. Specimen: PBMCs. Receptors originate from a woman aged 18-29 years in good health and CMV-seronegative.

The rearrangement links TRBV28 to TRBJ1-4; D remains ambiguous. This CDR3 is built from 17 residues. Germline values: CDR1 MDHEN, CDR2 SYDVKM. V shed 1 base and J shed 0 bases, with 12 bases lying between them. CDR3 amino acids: CASSLSTGVATNEKLFF. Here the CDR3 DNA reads TGTGCCAGCAGTTTATCTACGGGAGTTGCAACTAATGAAAAACTGTTTTTT.

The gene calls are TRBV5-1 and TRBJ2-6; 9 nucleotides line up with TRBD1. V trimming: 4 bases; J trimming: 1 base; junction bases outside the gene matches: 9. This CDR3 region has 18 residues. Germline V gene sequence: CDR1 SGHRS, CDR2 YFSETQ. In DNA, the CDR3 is TGCGCCAGCAGCCCCGGGACAGGGAGAGGGTCTGGGGCCAACGTCCTGACTTTC. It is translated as CASSPGTGRGSGANVLTF. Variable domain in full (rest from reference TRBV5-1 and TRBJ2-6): KAGVTQTPRYLIKTRGQQVTLSCSPISGHRSVSWYQQTPGQGLQFLFEYFSETQRNKGNFPGRFSGRQFSNSRSEMNVSTLELGDSALYLCASSPGTGRGSGANVLTFGAGSRLTVL.

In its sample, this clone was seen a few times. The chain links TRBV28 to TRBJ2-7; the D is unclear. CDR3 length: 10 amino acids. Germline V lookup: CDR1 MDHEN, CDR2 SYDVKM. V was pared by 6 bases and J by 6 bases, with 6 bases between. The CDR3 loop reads CASSRVEQYF. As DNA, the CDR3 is TGTGCCAGCAGCCGGGTCGAGCAGTACTTC.